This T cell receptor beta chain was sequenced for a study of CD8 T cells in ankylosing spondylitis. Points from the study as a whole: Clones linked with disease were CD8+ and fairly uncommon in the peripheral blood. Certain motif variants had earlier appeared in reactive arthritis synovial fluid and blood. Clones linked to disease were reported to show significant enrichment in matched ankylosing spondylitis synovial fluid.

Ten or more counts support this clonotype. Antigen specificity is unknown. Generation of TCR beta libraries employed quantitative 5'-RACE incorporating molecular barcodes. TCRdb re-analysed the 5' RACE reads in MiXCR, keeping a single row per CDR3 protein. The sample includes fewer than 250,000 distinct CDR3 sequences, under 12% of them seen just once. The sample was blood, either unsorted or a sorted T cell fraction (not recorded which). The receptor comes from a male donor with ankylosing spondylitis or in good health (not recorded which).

The CDR3 here is CASSLVFLADKQFF. The DNA for the CDR3 is TGTGCCAGCAGCTTAGTTTTCCTAGCGGACAAGCAGTTCTTC. The chain employs TRBV7-2 and TRBJ2-1; 7 nucleotides match TRBD2. The germline gives CDR1 SGHTA, CDR2 FQGNSA. V gave up 1 base and J gave up 11 bases; unmatched junction bases: 8. The CDR3 spans 14 residues.